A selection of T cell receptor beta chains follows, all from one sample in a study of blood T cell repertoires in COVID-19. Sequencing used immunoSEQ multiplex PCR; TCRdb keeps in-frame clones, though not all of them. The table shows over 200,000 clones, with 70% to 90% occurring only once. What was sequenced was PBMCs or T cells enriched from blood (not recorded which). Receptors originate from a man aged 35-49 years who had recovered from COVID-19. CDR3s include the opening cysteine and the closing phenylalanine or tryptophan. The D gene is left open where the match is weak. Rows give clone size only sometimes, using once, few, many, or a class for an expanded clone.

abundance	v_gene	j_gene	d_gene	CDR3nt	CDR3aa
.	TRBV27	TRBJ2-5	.	TGTGCCAGCAGGGTTGGAGGAGCGGCGGGCCAAGAGACCCAGTACTTC	CASRVGGAAGQETQYF
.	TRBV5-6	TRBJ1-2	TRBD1	TGTGCCAGCAGCCCTAGGACAGGGGGCGTTTTCTATGGCTACACCTTC	CASSPRTGGVFYGYTF
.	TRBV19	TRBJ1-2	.	TGTGCCAGTAGCCTTAGCGGCAGCCCTGGTGGCTACACCTTC	CASSLSGSPGGYTF
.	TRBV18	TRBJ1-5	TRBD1	TGTGCCAGCTCACCATCGACAGGGGGCGGGCAGCCCCAGCATTTT	CASSPSTGGGQPQHF
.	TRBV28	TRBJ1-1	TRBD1	TGTGCCAGCAGTCCACAGGGGAAGGGGACGAGGCGCACTGAAGCTTTCTTT	CASSPQGKGTRRTEAFF
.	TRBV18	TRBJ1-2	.	TGTGCCAGCTTCTTCGCGGCAGATTTGGACACCTTC	CASFFAADLDTF
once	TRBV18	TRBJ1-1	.	TGTGCCAGCTCACCACCGCAGGGTACGGCTTTCTTT	CASSPPQGTAFF
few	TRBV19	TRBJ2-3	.	TGTGCCAGTAGCCCGCCAGGCACAGATACGCAGTATTTT	CASSPPGTDTQYF
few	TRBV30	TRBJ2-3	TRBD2	TGTGCCTGGAGTCCCTTAATAGCGGGGGGCGGAACTAGCACAGATACGCAGTATTTT	CAWSPLIAGGGTSTDTQYF
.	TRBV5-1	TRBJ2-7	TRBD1	TGCGCCAGCAGCCACCAGGGGGCTTCCTACGAGCAGTACTTC	CASSHQGASYEQYF
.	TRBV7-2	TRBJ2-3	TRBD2	TGTGCCAGCAGCTTACTGACTAGCCCCACAGATACGCAGTATTTT	CASSLLTSPTDTQYF
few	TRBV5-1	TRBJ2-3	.	TGCGCCAGCACCTCGCCAGGGATAGGGACAGATACGCAGTATTTT	CASTSPGIGTDTQYF
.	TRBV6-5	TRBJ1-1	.	TGTGCCAGCACCCTCTATGAGCGTAACACTGAAGCTTTCTTT	CASTLYERNTEAFF
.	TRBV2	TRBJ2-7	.	TGTGCCAGCAGTGATTTGATGCTCGGGACTTCCGTCTACGAGCAGTACTTC	CASSDLMLGTSVYEQYF
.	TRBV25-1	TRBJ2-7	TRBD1	TGTGCCAGCAGACCTTGGACAGGGTGGCCCTACGAGCAGTACTTC	CASRPWTGWPYEQYF
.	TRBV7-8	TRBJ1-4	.	TGTGCCAGCAGCTTAGCCCTGAGTGGGCTCAAACTGTTTTTT	CASSLALSGLKLFF
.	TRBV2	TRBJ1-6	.	TGTGCCAGCAGTTCCAAGCTTTCAGGGTCACCCCTCCACTTT	CASSSKLSGSPLHF
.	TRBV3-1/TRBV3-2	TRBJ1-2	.	TGTGCCAGCAGCCAAGGCGGAAGTGGCTACACCTTC	CASSQGGSGYTF
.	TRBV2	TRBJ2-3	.	TGTGCCAGCAGTGAAGTAGGGGGCACAGATACGCAGTATTTT	CASSEVGGTDTQYF
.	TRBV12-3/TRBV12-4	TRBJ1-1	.	TGTGCCAGCAGTTTTAACATGGCATCTGAAGCTTTCTTT	CASSFNMASEAFF